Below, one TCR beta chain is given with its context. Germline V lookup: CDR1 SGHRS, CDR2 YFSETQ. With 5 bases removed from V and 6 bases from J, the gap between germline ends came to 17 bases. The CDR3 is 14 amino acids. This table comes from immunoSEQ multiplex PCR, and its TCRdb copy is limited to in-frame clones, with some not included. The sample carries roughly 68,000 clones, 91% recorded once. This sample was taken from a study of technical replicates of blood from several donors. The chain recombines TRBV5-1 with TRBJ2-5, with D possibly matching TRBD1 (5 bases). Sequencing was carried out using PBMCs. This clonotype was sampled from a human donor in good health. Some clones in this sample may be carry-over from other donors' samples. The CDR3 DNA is TGCGCCAGCAGGCCGGACCAGGGCGGACAGACCCAGTACTTC. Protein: CASRPDQGGQTQYF.